Listed below are T cell receptor beta chains from one sample, sequenced in a study of control samples from healthy donors and cancer patients. Data came from immunoSEQ multiplex PCR; TCRdb stores just in-frame clones and leaves some out. In the table there are roughly 50,000 clones, 90% to 95% of which are singletons. Input material: blood. The receptors come from a man between 25 and 39 years old in good health. Both conserved end residues are part of each CDR3. The D gene is left open where the match is weak.

v_gene	len	j_gene	d_gene	CDR3aa
TRBV5-1	15	TRBJ2-7	-	CASSLAGRGQYEQYF
TRBV5-6	15	TRBJ2-5	-	CASSRGTLDSETQYF
TRBV28	13	TRBJ1-1	-	CVIRNLATTEAFF
TRBV28	11	TRBJ1-4	-	CASISNEKLFF
TRBV30	15	TRBJ1-6	TRBD1	CAWRRMDRDNSPLHF
TRBV6-2/TRBV6-3	17	TRBJ2-5	TRBD2	CASSYPFSGGLRETQYF
TRBV7-3	18	TRBJ1-1	-	CASSSLSSSGAQGTEAFF
TRBV21-1	16	TRBJ2-5	-	CASHLSPAGGRKTQYF
TRBV18	16	TRBJ2-1	-	CASSPFGSGSANEQFF
TRBV28	15	TRBJ2-1	-	CASRAWGGPYNEQFF
TRBV14	13	TRBJ1-1	TRBD1	CASREQGSTEAFF
TRBV27	16	TRBJ1-2	-	CASSLWAETTNYGYTF
TRBV5-1	13	TRBJ1-1	-	CASSLRGNTEAFF
TRBV18	15	TRBJ2-7	TRBD1	CASSPGTGATYEQYF
TRBV5-6	14	TRBJ1-5	TRBD1	CASSSDRVGQPQHF
TRBV2	14	TRBJ1-3	TRBD1	CASSLGQGANTIYF
TRBV9	15	TRBJ2-7	TRBD1	CASSVGTDSSYEQYF
TRBV29-1	14	TRBJ1-1	TRBD1	CSVEGQGLGTEAFF
TRBV14	15	TRBJ1-1	-	CASSQDPTPNTEAFF
TRBV5-1	14	TRBJ2-7	TRBD1	CASSLGQGAEEQYF
TRBV27	18	TRBJ2-4	TRBD1	CASSRGQGGIGAKNIQYF
TRBV7-9	18	TRBJ1-5	-	CASSLYLSGLDSNQPQHF
TRBV11-2	15	TRBJ2-3	-	CASSSEGNSADTQYF
TRBV10-3	14	TRBJ1-1	TRBD1	CATLVQGMNTEAFF
TRBV23-1	18	TRBJ1-3	TRBD1	CASSQSPPGQGSGNTIYF
TRBV2	14	TRBJ1-1	-	CASKPQLMNTEAFF
TRBV7-6	18	TRBJ2-5	TRBD2	CASSLLGLAGGRGETQYF
TRBV6-1	14	TRBJ1-1	-	CASSEVPENTEAFF
TRBV5-6	14	TRBJ1-5	-	CASRANLGNQPQHF
TRBV9	15	TRBJ1-4	-	CASSVVGGRDEKLFF
TRBV19	17	TRBJ2-1	TRBD2	CASSIDWREGAYNEQFF
TRBV12-3/TRBV12-4	13	TRBJ1-1	-	CASTQTGWTEAFF
TRBV7-2	16	TRBJ2-2	TRBD1	CASSSQGAPSTGELFF
TRBV11-1	15	TRBJ1-2	TRBD1	CASSSYRGPHYGYTF
TRBV30	16	TRBJ1-4	TRBD1	CAWSSGTGGAVEKLFF
TRBV11-3	16	TRBJ2-1	-	CASSLGGQSSRNEQFF
TRBV6-6	13	TRBJ1-2	-	CASSIRQESGYTF
TRBV30	13	TRBJ1-2	-	CAWSVGGARGYTF
TRBV10-3	17	TRBJ2-3	TRBD1	CAISEGQGQGAGDTQYF
TRBV2	14	TRBJ2-1	TRBD1	CACTGVLSGNEQFF
TRBV27	15	TRBJ1-3	-	CASSSPARSGNTIYF
TRBV10-1	14	TRBJ2-1	TRBD1	CASSEGDSYNEQFF
TRBV9	18	TRBJ2-4	-	CASSPPGGRGLAKNIQYF
TRBV5-5	14	TRBJ1-2	TRBD1	CASSLEEGAGGYTF
TRBV7-9	11	TRBJ2-7	-	CASSWSGEQYF
TRBV16	15	TRBJ1-1	-	CASSQFRAGSGEAFF
TRBV7-2	15	TRBJ2-1	TRBD2	CASSDSGSQYNEQFF
TRBV6-5	13	TRBJ1-2	-	CASKWGSVYGYTF
TRBV4-3	14	TRBJ2-7	-	CASSQSFVSREQYF
TRBV6-6	12	TRBJ1-2	-	CASSFNRESYTF